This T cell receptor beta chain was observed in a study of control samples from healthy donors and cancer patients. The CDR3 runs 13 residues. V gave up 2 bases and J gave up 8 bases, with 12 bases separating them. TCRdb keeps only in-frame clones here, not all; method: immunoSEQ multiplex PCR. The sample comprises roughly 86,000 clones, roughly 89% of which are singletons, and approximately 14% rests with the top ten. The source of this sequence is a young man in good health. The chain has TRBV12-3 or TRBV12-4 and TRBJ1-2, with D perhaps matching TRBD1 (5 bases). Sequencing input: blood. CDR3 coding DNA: TGTGCCAGCAGTTTATCGGGGCATTCAGGCTACACCTTC. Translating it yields CASSLSGHSGYTF.